This T cell receptor beta chain appears in the sequencing data of a study of blood T cell repertoires in COVID-19 (TCRdb year 2020). Regarding the research as a whole: Samples covering the acute and convalescent phases of COVID-19 were provided by collaborators in the United States, Italy and Spain. The material from the prospective study consisted of cDNA or gDNA derived from T cells, B-cell-depleted T cells, or PBMCs. Subjects who had been exposed to COVID-19, were actively infected with it, or had recovered from it provided the deeply sampled blood TCRbeta repertoires that made up the dataset. The repertoires were released in a freely available public database intended as a resource for research on the immune response to SARS-CoV-2. The samples were drawn from the first 160 participants of the ongoing ImmuneRACE study and from over a thousand subjects provided by 6 global collaborators. A de-identified subject ID, COVID-19 status, age in years and sex were almost always included in the sample metadata. Where available, HLA class I and class II types were obtained from metadata supplied by the sample provider rather than from assay-based typing.

TCRbeta CDR3 regions were amplified from genomic DNA by means of the immunoSEQ Assay, a bias-controlled multiplex PCR. In the original analysis: Nucleated cell counts per sample were estimated from amplification of reference gene primers within the assay. Sequence reads were collapsed and filtered to measure the absolute abundance of every unique TCRbeta CDR3 rearrangement. Productive Simpson clonality was computed per sample as the square root of Simpson's diversity index over productive rearrangements. Imported from immuneACCESS, the table was reduced by TCRdb to in-frame sequences with V and J called. These copies leave out some clones; in studies compared against another copy, an unresolved V gene accounts for under half, and the cause of the remainder is not known. V, J and clone size are those of that table, while D and trimming were read from the DNA. The sample contains 200,000 to 300,000 clones, 88% of them found a single time. 0.7% of the sample goes to the ten largest clones.

Comments on this clone: Its antigen has not been determined. Within one base of it there is no much larger clone, and no base qualities were kept.

Trimmed from V: 3 bases; trimmed from J: 6 bases; junction bases lacking a gene match: 4. Reading the germline V gene (reference sequence) gives CDR1 MNHEY and CDR2 SMNVEV. The CDR3 contains 13 residues, cysteine and phenylalanine counted. Of the read, only the CDR3 DNA is kept; its 39 bases are in frame from base 1. The research as a whole found: Clinical and demographic metadata were provided uncurated, with the amount varying by source and participant.

Collaborating institutions collected whole blood in K2EDTA tubes following their own protocols. For TCRbeta analysis, collaborators shipped samples in one of three forms: frozen whole blood, isolated PBMCs, or DNA extracted from either of those sample types. Sequenced sample: peripheral blood. The receptor chain draws on TRBV27 and TRBJ1-1; a stretch of 7 junction bases matches TRBD1. The clonotype originates from a human donor in a cohort sampled during active COVID-19. The base sequence is TGTGCCAGCAGTTTGACAGGGTGGCCTGAAGCTTTCTTT. The encoded protein is CASSLTGWPEAFF.